The 16 T cell receptor beta chains below come from one sample, sequenced in a study of long-term antiretroviral therapy in people with HIV. Run at survey level, the immunoSEQ assay was version v3.0. This table comes from immunoSEQ multiplex PCR, and its TCRdb copy is limited to in-frame clones, with some not included. This sample has 8,000 to 10,000 clones, with 65% to 85% found just once. This sample comprised unsorted PBMCs, obtained 0.3 years before starting antiretroviral therapy. These receptors all come from a man aged 30 to 39 with HIV.

The V call is TRBV7-6, the J call TRBJ2-2; TRBD2 agrees at 8 bases. J was trimmed by 6 bases and V by 3 bases; bases with no gene match: 12. CDR1 is SGHVS, CDR2 FNYEAQ, per germline. This CDR3 contains 17 residues. CDR3 nucleotide sequence: TGTGCCAGCAGCTTCCTCCTCACTAGCGGCGGTGCCGGGGAGCTGTTTTTT. Protein product: CASSFLLTSGGAGELFF.

The chain links TRBV6-5 to TRBJ2-7; 7 nucleotides line up with TRBD1. V lost 8 bases to trimming and J lost 0 bases; unmatched junction nucleotides: 4. The germline V gene has CDR1 MNHEY and CDR2 SVGAGI. The CDR3 totals 13 residues. The CDR3 nucleotides read TGTGCCAGCGGACAGGCGATCTCCTACGAGCAGTACTTC. The encoded protein is CASGQAISYEQYF.

The chain carries TRBV7-8 and TRBJ1-1; 7 bases align to TRBD1. The CDR3 consists of 14 residues. CDR1 and CDR2 from the germline V gene are SGHVS and FQNEAQ. V trimming: 2 bases; J trimming: 1 base; junction bases outside the gene matches: 1. The CDR3 DNA sequence: TGTGCCAGCAGCTTAAGACAGGGGAACACTGAAGCTTTCTTT. This codes for CASSLRQGNTEAFF.

CDR3 DNA sequence: TGTGCCAGCAGCTTGGGTGGGACTAGCCTCGAGGGGGGTGAGACCCAGTACTTC. It translates to CASSLGGTSLEGGETQYF. V gene TRBV13 combines with J gene TRBJ2-5, with 9 bases fitting TRBD2. This CDR3 has 18 residues. Unmatched junction bases numbered 16, after V lost 3 bases and J lost 5 bases. Germline CDR1 and CDR2: PRHDT and FYEKMQ (reference sequence).

This clone was recorded a few times. The chain is built from TRBV5-4 and TRBJ1-5, with D possibly being TRBD1 (5 bases). V gave up 2 bases and J gave up 4 bases, with 10 bases separating them. The length of the CDR3 is 14 residues. The germline gives CDR1 SGHNT, CDR2 YYREEE (reference sequence). The DNA for the CDR3 is TGTGCCAGCAGCTTTGACGGGGGAAATCAGCCCCAGCATTTT. Its protein is CASSFDGGNQPQHF.

This clone was recorded a few times. V is TRBV15 and J is TRBJ2-7, with D perhaps assigned TRBD1 or TRBD2 (5 bases each). The CDR3 consists of 15 residues. Trimming cost V 0 bases and J 1 base, with 10 bases left between them. The V gene's germline CDR1 is LNHNV and CDR2 YYDKDF (reference sequence). The CDR3 DNA is TGTGCCACCAGCAGAGATGGGACGGAATCCTACGAGCAGTACTTC. This translates into CATSRDGTESYEQYF.

This clone was seen only once. This chain uses TRBV7-9 with TRBJ2-3; the match to TRBD1 covers 10 bases. Germline V gene lookup returns CDR1 SEHNR and CDR2 FQNEAQ (reference sequence). V gave up 5 bases and J gave up 9 bases; unmatched junction bases: 11. The CDR3 contains 15 residues. The CDR3 protein is CASSKPGQGHITQYF. DNA for the CDR3: TGTGCCAGCAGCAAACCGGGACAGGGGCATATAACGCAGTATTTT.

The chain joins TRBV10-3 to TRBJ2-7; 9 bases match TRBD1. Per germline, CDR1 ENHRY and CDR2 SYGVKD. Trimming took 10 bases from V and 1 from J; bases not matched to a gene: 5. This CDR3 contains 13 residues. The CDR3 region is CATGDRVSYEQYF. The CDR3 DNA follows: TGTGCCACGGGGGACAGGGTTTCCTACGAGCAGTACTTC.

The chain combines TRBV29-1 with TRBJ1-2, with TRBD1 identical over 11 bases. CDR1 is SQVTM and CDR2 is ANQGSEA in the germline V gene. The V segment lost 7 bases and the J segment 0 bases; nucleotides outside the gene matches: 13. This CDR3 region has 17 residues. This chain's CDR3 is CSAGQGAPGPANYGYTF. CDR3 bases: TGCAGCGCAGGACAGGGGGCGCCAGGTCCCGCTAACTATGGCTACACCTTC.

The V and J genes are TRBV27 and TRBJ1-2, with a weak D call TRBD1 (6 bases). The CDR3 runs 15 residues. The V and J ends lost 4 bases and 4 bases respectively, with 16 bases between them. Germline CDR1 MNHEY, CDR2 SMNVEV (reference sequence). CDR3 bases: TGTGCCAGCAGTTCATGGGGGGGGGCGCGCTATGGCTACACCTTC. This translates into CASSSWGGARYGYTF.

The genes are TRBV4-3 and TRBJ1-3, with D uncertain. CDR1 is LGHNA, CDR2 YSLEER, per germline. V lost 2 bases and J 1 base, leaving 9 bases between the germline ends. This CDR3 has 15 residues. CDR3 loop: CASSQSRGSGNTIYF. As DNA, the CDR3 is TGCGCCAGCAGCCAAAGTCGGGGTTCTGGAAACACCATATATTTT.

In this sample, this clone turned up a few times. The junction departs from germline at one end; a sequencing error may be responsible. The chain joins TRBV7-7 to TRBJ2-2, with TRBD1 matching over 7 bases. The CDR3 consists of 15 residues. Germline-derived CDR1 and CDR2 are SSHAT and FNYEAQ (reference sequence). This CDR3 reads CASSIDRVGTGELFF. The CDR3 coding sequence is TGTGCTAGCAGCATTGACAGGGTTGGCACCGGGGAGCTGTTTTTT.

The rearrangement links TRBV4-3 to TRBJ2-3; D is possibly TRBD1 (5 bases). This CDR3 is built from 18 residues. V lost 0 bases, J lost 3 bases, and 19 bases lay in between. Germline loops: CDR1 LGHNA, CDR2 YSLEER. CDR3 in DNA: TGCGCCAGCAGCCAAGATGCGCTTAGGGGCGTTAGGACAGATACGCAGTATTTT. Its protein is CASSQDALRGVRTDTQYF.

The gene calls are TRBV30 and TRBJ2-2; D is perhaps TRBD1 (5 bases). The V gene's germline CDR1 is GTSNPN and CDR2 SVGIG (reference sequence). The CDR3 is 12 amino acids. V was shortened by 8 bases and J by 2 bases, with 9 bases between the two germline ends. The CDR3 nucleotides read TGTGCCCACCAGGGAAACACCGGGGAGCTGTTTTTT. Translating it yields CAHQGNTGELFF.

This clone was recorded once. The chain has TRBV7-2 and TRBJ2-7, with D perhaps being TRBD1 or TRBD2 (5 bases each). The CDR3 consists of 12 residues. Between the trimmed V and J ends, which lost 3 bases and 7 bases, there was a span of 10 bases. Germline-derived CDR1 and CDR2 are SGHTA and FQGNSA. This CDR3 reads CASSFWDAEQYF. CDR3 nucleotides: TGTGCCAGCAGCTTTTGGGACGCGGAGCAGTACTTC.

The chain employs TRBV10-3 and TRBJ2-1; 8 bases are a match to TRBD1. The CDR3 totals 15 residues. J gave up 5 bases and V 7 bases, and 10 bases lay outside the gene matches. The germline CDR1 and CDR2 sequences are ENHRY and SYGVKD. CDR3 bases: TGTGCCATCAAAATCGACAGGGGAGTGGACAATGAGCAGTTCTTC. This gives the protein CAIKIDRGVDNEQFF.